These 32 T cell receptor beta chains originate from one sample sequenced in a study of graft-versus-host responses after intestinal transplantation. Their specific antigens are unknown. Here immunoSEQ multiplex PCR was the method, and the copy in TCRdb shows in-frame clones only, minus some. The data hold roughly 69,000 clones, with around nine tenths observed a single time. This specimen consisted of unstimulated CD8+ T cells sorted from spleen or lymph node cells, obtained before transplant. The receptors were gathered from a human donor who was the organ donor for an intestinal transplant.

The CDR3 coding sequence is TGTGCCAGCAGCGTAACAGGGGACTATGGCTACACCTTC. This translates into CASSVTGDYGYTF. V is TRBV9 and J is TRBJ1-2; TRBD1 matches 7 bases. V was pared by 1 base and J by 3 bases, with 0 bases of the junction left unmatched. Germline assignment: CDR1 SGDLS and CDR2 YYNGEE. The CDR3 loop spans 13 amino acids.

V and J are TRBV7-9 and TRBJ1-4; weak D call: TRBD1 (6 bases). In germline, CDR1 is SEHNR, CDR2 FQNEAQ (reference sequence). This CDR3 spans 15 amino acids. The V end was cut by 4 bases, the J end by 5 bases, with 14 bases between. Here the CDR3 DNA reads TGTGCCAGCAGCTCCCGGGACACTAGAAATGAAAAACTGTTTTTT. Protein product: CASSSRDTRNEKLFF.

V gene TRBV11-2 combines with J gene TRBJ1-3; no clear D gene. Germline loops: CDR1 SGHAT, CDR2 FQNNGV. Trimming shortened V by 5 bases and J by 2 bases, and 19 bases separated the two germline ends. This CDR3 has 17 amino acids. CDR3 DNA sequence: TGTGCCAGCAGCCCATGGACTTTCCCTAGGGCTGGAAACACCATATATTTT. It specifies CASSPWTFPRAGNTIYF. The full variable domain, its missing parts supplied by reference TRBV11-2 and TRBJ1-3, is EAGVAQSPRYKIIEKRQSVAFWCNPISGHATLYWYQQILGQGPKLLIQFQNNGVVDDSQLPKDRFSAERLKGVDSTLKIQPAKLEDSAVYLCASSPWTFPRAGNTIYFGEGSWLTVV.

The V and J genes are TRBV28 and TRBJ2-5; D not certain. Germline loops: CDR1 MDHEN, CDR2 SYDVKM. CDR3 size: 13 residues. The ends were cut back, 4 bases at V and 1 base at J, with 7 bases in the middle. The DNA for the CDR3 is TGTGCCAGCAGTTGGCTAGTCCAAGAGACCCAGTACTTC. Residues: CASSWLVQETQYF.

The J gene is TRBJ2-7, the V gene TRBV11-2; D gene unclear. There are 12 residues in the CDR3. V was trimmed by 2 bases and J by 3 bases, leaving 5 bases between them. CDR1 and CDR2 (germline): SGHAT, FQNNGV. The DNA for the CDR3 is TGTGCCAGCAGCTTAATTATCTACGAGCAGTACTTC. The encoded protein is CASSLIIYEQYF.

The rearrangement joins TRBV6-4 to TRBJ2-1; 12 bases align to TRBD2. This CDR3 contains 14 residues. V was clipped by 0 bases and J by 9 bases; unmatched bases: 0. Germline assignment: CDR1 MRHNA and CDR2 SNTAGT. CDR3 sequence: CASSDSTSGSEQFF. In DNA form, the CDR3 reads TGTGCCAGCAGTGACTCGACTAGCGGGAGTGAGCAGTTCTTC.

The count of this clone is one. The V and J genes are TRBV14 and TRBJ2-7; 7 bases are a match to TRBD2. Germline assignment: CDR1 SGHDN and CDR2 FVKESK. V lost 7 bases and J lost 0; bases outside the gene matches: 12. CDR3 length: 16 amino acids. CDR3 residues: CASNGWSSGYSYEQYF. DNA of the CDR3: TGTGCCAGCAACGGATGGTCTAGCGGATACTCCTACGAGCAGTACTTC.

This chain connects TRBV27 to TRBJ2-5, with TRBD1 matching over 9 bases. The J call is in doubt because the DNA end fits TRBJ2-7 better. The CDR3 is made up of 15 amino acids. CDR1 is MNHEY, CDR2 SMNVEV, per germline (reference sequence). CDR3 sequence (DNA): TGTGCCAGCAGTTTATCCGGGACAGGGTTCTACGAGCAGTACTTC. It specifies CASSLSGTGFYEQYF.

The rearrangement uses TRBV6-6 and TRBJ2-1; 11 bases align to TRBD2. The V segment lost 10 bases and the J segment 4 bases; nucleotides outside the gene matches: 3. CDR1 is MNHNY and CDR2 is SVGAGI in the germline V gene (reference sequence). The CDR3 contains 13 residues. The CDR3 sequence is CATGTSGYNEQFF. The DNA for the CDR3 is TGTGCCACCGGGACTAGCGGATACAATGAGCAGTTCTTC.

The chain carries TRBV28 and TRBJ1-1; D call uncertain. The CDR3 extends over 14 amino acids. Germline V gene lookup returns CDR1 MDHEN and CDR2 SYDVKM. V lost 3 bases, J lost 1 base, and 9 bases lay in between. CDR3 amino acids: CASSFVSENTEAFF. The CDR3 DNA reads as TGTGCCAGCAGTTTCGTCAGTGAGAACACTGAAGCTTTCTTT.

The chain couples TRBV5-6 to TRBJ2-2; D is uncertain. The V gene lost 2 bases and the J gene lost 1 base, with 3 bases spanning the gap. The germline V gene has CDR1 SGHDT and CDR2 YYEEEE. The CDR3 spans 13 residues. The CDR3 DNA sequence: TGTGCCAGCAGCTTACTGAACACCGGGGAGCTGTTTTTT. Its translation is CASSLLNTGELFF.

The chain uses TRBV6-5 and TRBJ1-2, with TRBD1 matching 10 bases. CDR3 size: 13 residues. From germline, CDR1 is MNHEY and CDR2 SVGAGI. J gave up 6 bases and V 7 bases, and 5 bases lay outside the gene matches. The CDR3 DNA reads as TGTGCCAGCATGGCGACAGGGGGCAATGGCTACACCTTC. It encodes CASMATGGNGYTF.

J is TRBJ1-3 and V is TRBV7-9; D gene ambiguous. V was trimmed by 3 bases and J by 0 bases, leaving 9 bases between them. The CDR3 covers 15 residues. Germline V CDR1 and CDR2: SEHNR, FQNEAQ (reference sequence). CDR3 sequence reads: CASSFNPYSGNTIYF. The CDR3 DNA sequence: TGTGCCAGCAGCTTTAATCCTTACTCTGGAAACACCATATATTTT.

The chain has TRBV7-9 and TRBJ1-2; TRBD1 matches at 7 bases. The germline V gene encodes CDR1 SEHNR and CDR2 FQNEAQ (reference sequence). V gave up 2 bases and J gave up 4 bases; unmatched junction bases: 7. The length of the CDR3 is 15 residues. CDR3 in DNA: TGTGCCAGCAGCTTAATCTTCACAGGGGTCTATGGCTACACCTTC. It translates to CASSLIFTGVYGYTF.

The chain carries TRBV9 and TRBJ2-7, with D possibly TRBD2 on 5 matching bases. Looked up from germline, CDR1 is SGDLS and CDR2 is YYNGEE. The CDR3 is 13 residues long. V was pared by 0 bases and J by 1 base, with 5 bases between. CDR3 amino acids: CASSVGESYEQYF. As DNA, the CDR3 is TGTGCCAGCAGCGTAGGGGAGTCCTACGAGCAGTACTTC.

This clone has a handful of counts. Compared with germline, one end of the junction differs, possibly owing to a read error. The rearrangement links TRBV7-7 to TRBJ2-7, with TRBD1 matching 10 bases. Per the germline V gene, CDR1 is SSHAT and CDR2 is FNYEAQ (reference sequence). The CDR3 loop spans 14 amino acids. CDR3 region: CASSPGTGAYEQYF. CDR3 nucleotide sequence: TGTGCTAGCAGCCCCGGGACAGGGGCCTACGAGCAGTACTTC. The whole variable domain, filled in from reference TRBV7-7 and TRBJ2-7, reads GAGVSQSPRYKVTKRGQDVTLRCDPISSHATLYWYQQALGQGPEFLTYFNYEAQPDKSGLPSDRFSAERPEGSISTLTIQRTEQRDSAMYRCASSPGTGAYEQYFGPGTRLTVT.

The chain uses TRBV27 and TRBJ1-2, with D perhaps TRBD1 (6 bases). Germline lookup yields CDR1 MNHEY and CDR2 SMNVEV (reference sequence). The CDR3 is 13 amino acids. The V end was cut by 2 bases, the J end by 8 bases, with 12 bases between. CDR3 sequence reads: CASSLARGWGYTF. CDR3 bases: TGTGCCAGCAGTTTAGCCAGGGGCTGGGGCTACACCTTC.

This clone was seen only once. The rearrangement uses TRBV7-9 and TRBJ2-6; maybe TRBD2 (5 bases). Germline CDR1 and CDR2: SEHNR and FQNEAQ (reference sequence). The CDR3 is 16 residues long. Deletions cut 5 bases from V and 0 bases from J, with 11 bases between. CDR3 amino acids: CASSLGLSSGANVLTF. Written as DNA, the CDR3 is TGTGCCAGCAGCCTTGGACTCTCCTCTGGGGCCAACGTCCTGACTTTC. Full variable domain (remainder filled in from reference TRBV7-9 and TRBJ2-6): DTGVSQNPRHKITKRGQNVTFRCDPISEHNRLYWYRQTLGQGPEFLTYFQNEAQLEKSRLLSDRFSAERPKGSFSTLEIQRTEQGDSAMYLCASSLGLSSGANVLTFGAGSRLTVL.

The rearrangement joins TRBV9 to TRBJ2-7; 9 bases map to TRBD1. V gave up 6 bases and J gave up 2 bases; unmatched junction bases: 9. The CDR3 length is 15 residues. Germline V lookup: CDR1 SGDLS, CDR2 YYNGEE. The CDR3 bases are TGTGCCAGCACCTTAGACAGGGGGGGTGCCTACGAGCAGTACTTC. It is translated as CASTLDRGGAYEQYF.

This clone was seen a single time. V usage is TRBV5-6 and J usage is TRBJ2-7, with TRBD2 matching over 11 bases. Germline trimming cut 4 bases from V and 6 bases from J; bases unmatched to any gene: 9. Germline CDR1 SGHDT, CDR2 YYEEEE. This CDR3 spans 15 amino acids. CDR3 nucleotides: TGTGCCAGCAGCCTGGGACTAGCGGAGCTCTCCGAGCAGTACTTC. Translation: CASSLGLAELSEQYF.

The V call is TRBV27, the J call TRBJ2-1; D is possibly TRBD1 (6 bases). Germline loops: CDR1 MNHEY, CDR2 SMNVEV (reference sequence). V lost 0 bases, J lost 6 bases, and 12 bases lay in between. The CDR3 loop spans 15 amino acids. As DNA, the CDR3 is TGTGCCAGCAGTTTATCGATCCCAGGGGCCAATGAGCAGTTCTTC. This translates into CASSLSIPGANEQFF.

This clone came up once. The chain carries TRBV30 and TRBJ2-7; TRBD2 matches 14 bases. V dropped 5 bases and J dropped 3; count of bases not matched to a gene: 0. The CDR3 consists of 13 residues. Germline CDR1 and CDR2: GTSNPN and SVGIG (reference sequence). CDR3 protein: CAWGLAGGYEQYF. The DNA of the CDR3 is TGTGCCTGGGGACTAGCGGGGGGCTACGAGCAGTACTTC. The full variable domain, in which reference TRBV30 and TRBJ2-7 provide the parts outside the CDR3, is SQTIHQWPATLVQPVGSPLSLECTVEGTSNPNLYWYRQAAGRGLQLLFYSVGIGQISSEVPQNLSASRPQDRQFILSSKKLLLSDSGFYLCAWGLAGGYEQYFGPGTRLTVT.

DNA of the CDR3: TGTGCCAGCAGTGAAGCCTTTGGGGGCCCTGAAGCTTTCTTT. Its protein product is CASSEAFGGPEAFF. The V gene is TRBV6-1, the J gene TRBJ1-1; TRBD1 is a possible D gene (6 bases). Germline V CDR1 and CDR2: MNHNS, SASEGT. The CDR3 consists of 14 residues. Trimming left V 0 bases short and J 6 bases short, with 11 bases between.

This chain connects TRBV10-3 to TRBJ2-2, with D possibly being TRBD2 (6 bases). The CDR3 is 14 residues long. The ends were cut back, 6 bases at V and 1 base at J, with 9 bases in the middle. Germline values: CDR1 ENHRY, CDR2 SYGVKD. The CDR3 sequence is CAIRAGRNTGELFF. For the CDR3, the DNA is TGTGCCATCAGGGCGGGACGGAACACCGGGGAGCTGTTTTTT.

The chain couples TRBV14 to TRBJ1-2; the D gene is possibly TRBD1 (6 bases). CDR3 length: 17 amino acids. V lost 4 bases and J 3 bases, leaving 21 bases between the germline ends. The germline gives CDR1 SGHDN, CDR2 FVKESK. As DNA, the CDR3 is TGTGCCAGCAGCCCCCGGTGGGGGGGCGCGTTCCACTATGGCTACACCTTC. It translates to CASSPRWGGAFHYGYTF.

V and J are TRBV11-1 and TRBJ2-5; perhaps TRBD1 as D (7 bases). CDR3 length equals 14 residues. Deletions cut 8 bases from V and 3 bases from J, with 16 bases between. Germline lookup yields CDR1 SGHAT and CDR2 FQDESV (reference sequence). In DNA, the CDR3 is TGTGCCAGCCTTCACACAGGGGAGGAAGAGACCCAGTACTTC. Residues: CASLHTGEEETQYF.

The chain employs TRBV7-9 and TRBJ2-7; 7 nucleotides align to TRBD1. V gave up 8 bases and J gave up 5 bases; unmatched junction bases: 12. The germline CDR1 and CDR2 sequences are SEHNR and FQNEAQ (reference sequence). This CDR3 has 14 amino acids. DNA of the CDR3: TGTGCCAGCTCCCTGACAGGGAGAATACACGAGCAGTACTTC. Its translation is CASSLTGRIHEQYF.

V and J are TRBV28 and TRBJ2-7; D is undetermined. The CDR3 runs to 14 residues. V shed 4 bases and J shed 4 bases, with 14 bases lying between them. Germline V gene lookup returns CDR1 MDHEN and CDR2 SYDVKM. The CDR3 loop is CASSSPQSRYEQYF. CDR3 sequence (DNA): TGTGCCAGCAGTTCCCCTCAATCCCGGTACGAGCAGTACTTC.

The table lists this clone with a few counts. The J gene is TRBJ1-1, the V gene TRBV30; the D gene is possibly TRBD1 (6 bases). The germline V gene has CDR1 GTSNPN and CDR2 SVGIG (reference sequence). The V end was cut by 1 base, the J end by 0 bases, with 12 bases between. This CDR3 has 15 amino acids. The CDR3 DNA reads TGTGCCTGGAGTGGCGACAGGAACATGAACACTGAAGCTTTCTTT. This sequence encodes CAWSGDRNMNTEAFF.

CDR3: CASSLSQGANNEQFF. The CDR3, as DNA: TGTGCCAGCAGCTTGTCACAGGGGGCAAACAATGAGCAGTTCTTC. V gene TRBV5-5 combines with J gene TRBJ2-1; 9 positions match TRBD1. Germline CDR1 is SGHKS and CDR2 is YYEKEE (reference sequence). Trimming cost V 1 base and J 5 bases; bases outside gene matches: 4. The length of the CDR3 is 15 residues. Variable domain in full (rest from reference TRBV5-5 and TRBJ2-1): DAGVTQSPTHLIKTRGQQVTLRCSPISGHKSVSWYQQVLGQGPQFIFQYYEKEERGRGNFPDRFSARQFPNYSSELNVNALLLGDSALYLCASSLSQGANNEQFFGPGTRLTVL.

With respect to this clone: At one of its ends the junction is not consistent with the germline gene, which may arise from a read error. V and J are TRBV6-6 and TRBJ2-1, with D perhaps matching TRBD2 (5 bases). CDR3 size: 12 residues. Germline lookup yields CDR1 MNHNY and CDR2 SVGAGI (reference sequence). The DNA of the CDR3 is TGTGCCAGCAGTTATCACCCACTAGTCAAAGTCTTC. Translation: CASSYHPLVKVF.

The V call is TRBV7-9, the J call TRBJ2-1; D uncertain. CDR3 size: 14 residues. V lost 8 bases and J 0 bases, leaving 11 bases between the germline ends. Per germline, CDR1 SEHNR and CDR2 FQNEAQ (reference sequence). The CDR3 sequence is CASVQVVSYNEQFF. In nucleotides, the CDR3 is TGTGCCAGCGTTCAGGTAGTCTCCTACAATGAGCAGTTCTTC.